This passage covers 16 T cell receptor beta chains from one sample sequenced in a study of spatial heterogeneity in lung cancer. TCRdb fed the 5' RACE reads into MiXCR, producing one record per CDR3 protein. The sample has about 45,000 distinct CDR3 sequences, under 25% seen once. Time point given: blood at routine non-recurrence follow-up after resection. The material sequenced was PBMCs, taken at follow-up. These TCRs come from a female donor with early-stage non-small cell lung cancer.

This clonotype was counted between two and nine times. The rearrangement links TRBV5-4 to TRBJ2-6, with D maybe TRBD1 (6 bases). The V end lost 4 bases, the J end lost 4 bases, and 18 bases lay between the germline ends. The CDR3 totals 17 residues. Germline assignment: CDR1 SGHNT and CDR2 YYREEE (reference sequence). As DNA, the CDR3 is TGTGCCAGCAGCACGGGAAAGAGGGGGTCCGGGGCCAACGTCCTGACTTTC. Encoded protein: CASSTGKRGSGANVLTF.

The chain employs TRBV11-3 and TRBJ2-1; 9 bases map to TRBD2. V lost 5 bases, J lost 10 bases, and 12 bases stayed unmatched. CDR3 size: 15 residues. Germline V gene lookup returns CDR1 SGHNT and CDR2 YENEEA. The CDR3 region is CASSTLVAGVKEQFF. Here the CDR3 DNA reads TGTGCCAGCAGCACCCTGGTAGCGGGAGTTAAGGAGCAGTTCTTC.

This clonotype was seen at least ten times. V usage is TRBV7-3 and J usage is TRBJ2-1, with a weak D call TRBD2 (6 bases). The CDR3 length is 15 residues. V shed 1 base and J shed 1 base, with 8 bases lying between them. CDR1 and CDR2 (germline): SGHTA, FQGTGA. CDR3 loop: CASSLNGGSYNEQFF. CDR3 DNA: TGTGCCAGCAGCTTAAACGGGGGATCCTACAATGAGCAGTTCTTC.

This clonotype was found many times. The V and J genes are TRBV15 and TRBJ2-6, with a possible D match to TRBD1 (5 bases). This CDR3 is 15 amino acids long. The germline V and J ends were trimmed by 3 bases and 0 bases, with 6 bases remaining between them. Germline loops: CDR1 LNHNV, CDR2 YYDKDF (reference sequence). CDR3 coding DNA: TGTGCCACCAGCAGTGACAGCTCTGGGGCCAACGTCCTGACTTTC. It translates to CATSSDSSGANVLTF. Full variable domain (missing parts from reference TRBV15 and TRBJ2-6): DAMVIQNPRYQVTQFGKPVTLSCSQTLNHNVMYWYQQKSSQAPKLLFHYYDKDFNNEADTPDNFQSRRPNTSFCFLDIRSPGLGDTAMYLCATSSDSSGANVLTFGAGSRLTVL.

V gene TRBV3-1 combines with J gene TRBJ1-3; D ambiguous. Per the germline V gene, CDR1 is LGHDT and CDR2 is YNNKEL (reference sequence). This CDR3 comprises 15 residues. Trimming removed 1 base at V and 0 bases at J, with 7 bases between. The CDR3 nucleotides read TGTGCCAGCAGCCAAGGCTTGGACTCTGGAAACACCATATATTTT. Encoded protein: CASSQGLDSGNTIYF. The full variable domain, in which reference TRBV3-1 and TRBJ1-3 provide the parts outside the CDR3, is DTAVSQTPKYLVTQMGNDKSIKCEQNLGHDTMYWYKQDSKKFLKIMFSYNNKELIINETVPNRFSPKSPDKAHLNLHINSLELGDSAVYFCASSQGLDSGNTIYFGEGSWLTVV.

This clonotype appeared a few times. The chain is built from TRBV6-2 or TRBV6-3 and TRBJ2-2; D is uncertain. Trimming cost V 7 bases and J 7 bases, with 16 bases left between them. Per the germline V gene, CDR1 is MNHEY and CDR2 is SVGEGT. The CDR3 consists of 14 residues. The CDR3 spells CASIGRATLGELFF. DNA for the CDR3: TGTGCCAGCATAGGCCGGGCCACCCTCGGGGAGCTGTTTTTT.

This clonotype was seen many times. The rearrangement links TRBV7-8 to TRBJ2-1; 7 positions agree with TRBD1. The length of the CDR3 is 15 residues. The V gene's germline CDR1 is SGHVS and CDR2 FQNEAQ. Trimming cost V 3 bases and J 2 bases; bases outside gene matches: 4. CDR3 coding DNA: TGTGCCAGCAGCTTGGCAAGGGGGCCCTACAATGAGCAGTTCTTC. Translated: CASSLARGPYNEQFF.

J is TRBJ1-5 and V is TRBV12-3 or TRBV12-4; D is perhaps TRBD1 (6 bases). V was trimmed by 1 base and J by 7 bases, leaving 11 bases between them. The CDR3 is 14 residues long. CDR3 in amino acids: CASSLGGGGQPQHF. The CDR3 bases are TGTGCCAGCAGTTTAGGAGGGGGGGGACAGCCCCAGCATTTT.

The chain employs TRBV6-6 and TRBJ2-5; 10 bases are shared with TRBD2. Trimming removed 7 bases from V and 6 bases from J; junction bases left unmatched: 8. Germline V gene sequence: CDR1 MNHNY, CDR2 SVGAGI (reference sequence). This CDR3 has 14 amino acids. The CDR3 here is CASNLAGDRQTQYF. The DNA of the CDR3 is TGTGCCAGCAATCTAGCGGGAGATAGGCAGACCCAGTACTTC.

This clonotype came up many times. The J gene is TRBJ2-1, the V gene TRBV7-8, with 9 nucleotides matching TRBD2. The germline CDR1 and CDR2 sequences are SGHVS and FQNEAQ. This CDR3 region has 15 residues. J gave up 6 bases and V 6 bases, and 9 bases lay outside the gene matches. CDR3 residues: CASSSTRTSVNEQFF. As DNA, the CDR3 is TGTGCCAGCAGTTCAACCCGGACTAGCGTCAATGAGCAGTTCTTC.

The V call is TRBV6-2 or TRBV6-3, the J call TRBJ2-2, with 7 bases identical to TRBD2. Germline-derived CDR1 and CDR2 are MNHEY and SVGEGT. The CDR3 spans 15 residues. V lost 7 bases to trimming and J lost 2 bases; unmatched junction nucleotides: 7. CDR3 sequence: CASIEAGLNTGELFF. The CDR3 DNA sequence: TGTGCCAGCATCGAAGCGGGGTTAAACACCGGGGAGCTGTTTTTT.

The rearrangement links TRBV2 to TRBJ1-1, with a possible D match to TRBD1 (6 bases). The CDR3 spans 14 residues. Germline V gene sequence: CDR1 SNHLY, CDR2 FYNNEI. CDR3 DNA: TGTGCTTGTGCATTGGGGGGCTCGAACACTGAAGCTTTCTTT. The encoded protein is CACALGGSNTEAFF.

Only a few counts were recorded for this clonotype. The gene calls are TRBV18 and TRBJ1-2, with 7 positions matching TRBD1. Losses at the gene ends were 4 bases for V and 6 bases for J; bases not matched to a gene: 8. The CDR3 extends over 14 amino acids. CDR1 is KGHSH, CDR2 LQKENI, per germline. CDR3 DNA sequence: TGTGCCAGCTCACAATCCGGGACAGAGAATGGCTACACCTTC. Translated: CASSQSGTENGYTF.

For this clonotype: A read error may be the cause here, since a much bigger clone is one base away. J is TRBJ1-1 and V is TRBV11-2, with unresolved D. Germline CDR1 and CDR2: SGHAT and FQNNGV. The CDR3 sequence is 13 residues long. The CDR3 loop reads CVSTSVSSPEAFF. The CDR3, as DNA: TGTGTCAGCACTAGTGTAAGTAGCCCTGAAGCTTTCTTT.

The sample holds many counts of this clonotype. CDR3 residues: CASSTGRAGVSNEQFF. Written as DNA, the CDR3 is TGTGCCAGCAGCACCGGAAGGGCAGGGGTCTCCAATGAGCAGTTCTTC. The V and J genes are TRBV7-3 and TRBJ2-1; a possible D gene is TRBD1 (6 bases). Trimming took 5 bases from V and 6 from J, leaving 20 bases between them. Germline loops: CDR1 SGHTA, CDR2 FQGTGA. The CDR3 runs to 16 residues.

This clonotype was seen repeatedly, ten times or more. The chain links TRBV29-1 to TRBJ1-4; D is unresolved. This CDR3 is 15 amino acids long. From germline, CDR1 is SQVTM and CDR2 ANQGSEA. V gave up 0 bases and J gave up 8 bases, with 16 bases separating them. CDR3 DNA: TGCAGCGTTGAAGACCCAAACATAGAAGGCGAAAAACTGTTTTTT. It translates to CSVEDPNIEGEKLFF.